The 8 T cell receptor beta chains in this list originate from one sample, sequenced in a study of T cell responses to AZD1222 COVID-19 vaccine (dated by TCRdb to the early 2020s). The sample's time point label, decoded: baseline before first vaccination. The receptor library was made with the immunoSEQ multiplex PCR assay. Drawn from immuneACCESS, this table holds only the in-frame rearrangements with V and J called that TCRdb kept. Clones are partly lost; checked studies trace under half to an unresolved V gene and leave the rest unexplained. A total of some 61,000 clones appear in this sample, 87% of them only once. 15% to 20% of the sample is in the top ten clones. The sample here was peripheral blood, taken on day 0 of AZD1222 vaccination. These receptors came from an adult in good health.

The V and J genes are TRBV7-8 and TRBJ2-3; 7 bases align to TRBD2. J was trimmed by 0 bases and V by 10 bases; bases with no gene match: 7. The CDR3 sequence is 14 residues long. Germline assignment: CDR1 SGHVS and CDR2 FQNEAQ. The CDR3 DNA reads TGTGCCACCACCCTGGGGGGGAGCACAGATACGCAGTATTTT. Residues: CATTLGGSTDTQYF.

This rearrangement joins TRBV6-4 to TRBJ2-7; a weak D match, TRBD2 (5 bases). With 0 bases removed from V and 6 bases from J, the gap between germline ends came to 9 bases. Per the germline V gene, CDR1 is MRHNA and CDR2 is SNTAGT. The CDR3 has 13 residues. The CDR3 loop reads CASSDSSSGEQYF. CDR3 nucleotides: TGTGCCAGCAGTGACTCGTCCAGCGGCGAGCAGTACTTC.

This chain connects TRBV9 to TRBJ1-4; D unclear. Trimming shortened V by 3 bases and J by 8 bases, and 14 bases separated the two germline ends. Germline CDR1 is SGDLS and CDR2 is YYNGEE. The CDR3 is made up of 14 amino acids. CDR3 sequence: CASSEAGFGEKLFF. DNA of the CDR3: TGTGCCAGCAGCGAGGCAGGTTTTGGAGAAAAACTGTTTTTT. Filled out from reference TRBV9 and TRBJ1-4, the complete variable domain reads DSGVTQTPKHLITATGQRVTLRCSPRSGDLSVYWYQQSLDQGLQFLIQYYNGEERAKGNILERFSAQQFPDLHSELNLSSLELGDSALYFCASSEAGFGEKLFFGSGTQLSVL.

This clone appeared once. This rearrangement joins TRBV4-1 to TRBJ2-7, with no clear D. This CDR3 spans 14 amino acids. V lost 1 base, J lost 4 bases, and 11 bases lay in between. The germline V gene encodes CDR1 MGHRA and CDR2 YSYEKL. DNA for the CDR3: TGCGCCAGCAGCCAAGCCCAGGAAAATTACGAGCAGTACTTC. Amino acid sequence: CASSQAQENYEQYF.

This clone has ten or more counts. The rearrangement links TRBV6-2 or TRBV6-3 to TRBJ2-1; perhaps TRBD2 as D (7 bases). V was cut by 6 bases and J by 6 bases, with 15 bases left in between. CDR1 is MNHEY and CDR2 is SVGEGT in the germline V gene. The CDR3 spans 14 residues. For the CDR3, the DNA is TGTGCCAGCAGCGGGGGGCCTGGGGGCAATGAGCAGTTCTTC. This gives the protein CASSGGPGGNEQFF.

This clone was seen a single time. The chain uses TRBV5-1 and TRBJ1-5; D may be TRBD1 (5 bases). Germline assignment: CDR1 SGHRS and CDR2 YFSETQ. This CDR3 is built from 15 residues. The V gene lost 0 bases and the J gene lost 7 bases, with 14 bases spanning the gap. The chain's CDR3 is CASSLAPQGSQPQHF. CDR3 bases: TGCGCCAGCAGCTTGGCCCCCCAGGGATCCCAGCCCCAGCATTTT.

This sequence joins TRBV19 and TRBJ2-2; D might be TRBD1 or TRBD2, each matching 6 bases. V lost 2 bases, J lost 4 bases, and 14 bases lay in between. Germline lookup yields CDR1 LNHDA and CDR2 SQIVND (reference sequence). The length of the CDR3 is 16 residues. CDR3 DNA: TGTGCCAGTAGTATAATCCGGGGGCAGGGCACCGGGGAGCTGTTTTTT. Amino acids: CASSIIRGQGTGELFF. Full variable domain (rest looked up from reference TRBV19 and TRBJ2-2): DGGITQSPKYLFRKEGQNVTLSCEQNLNHDAMYWYRQDPGQGLRLIYYSQIVNDFQKGDIAEGYSVSREKKESFPLTVTSAQKNPTAFYLCASSIIRGQGTGELFFGEGSRLTVL.

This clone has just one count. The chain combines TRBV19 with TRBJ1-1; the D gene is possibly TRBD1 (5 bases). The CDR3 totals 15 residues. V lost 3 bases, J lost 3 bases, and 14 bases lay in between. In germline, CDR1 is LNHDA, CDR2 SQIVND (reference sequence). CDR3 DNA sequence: TGTGCCAGTAGTATTGGAGGACAACTCCACACTGAAGCTTTCTTT. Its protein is CASSIGGQLHTEAFF.